This T cell receptor beta chain appears in the sequencing data of a study of regulatory T cells in long-lasting Graves disease. Study details: Persistent Graves' disease denoted over 5 years of antithyroid drugs plus positive TSH receptor antibodies. Study-wide points: Only a small sample size was used, which may have cut accuracy. There was favoring of TRBV28, TRBJ1-2 and TRBJ2-5 in persistent disease.

In the case of this clonotype: Its antigen is unidentified.

The CDR3 runs to 15 residues. Sample time point: persistent/refractory GD, antithyroid drugs over 5 years with positive TRAb. From PBMCs, RNA was extracted and then used to make the TCR library. Combining iRepertoire HTBI primers with Arm-PCR of CDR3 regions, the authors built TCR beta libraries. In TCRdb, the multiplex PCR reads were re-called with MiXCR into one record per CDR3 protein. This sample has a few hundred thousand distinct CDR3 sequences, with less than 25% found just once. The receptor's source is a female donor with Graves disease. The V call is TRBV3-2, the J call TRBJ2-1. TRBV3-2 is noted as a pseudogene. The sample here was peripheral blood mononuclear cells (PBMCs), taken when the disease was refractory, from a patient treated with antithyroid drugs. The chain's CDR3 is CASSQEMSSYNEQFF. CDR3 DNA: TGTGCCAGCAGCCAAGAAATGAGCTCCTACAATGAGCAGTTCTTC.